The TCR beta chain described here comes from a study of somatic mutations in cytotoxic T cells in rheumatoid arthritis. The V gene end was trimmed by 3 bases and the J gene end by 9 bases; junction bases not matched to a gene: 23. The CDR3 runs to 19 residues. Germline V gene sequence: CDR1 MDHEN, CDR2 SYDVKM. Using immunoSEQ multiplex PCR, the repertoire was profiled, and TCRdb retains in-frame clones only, with some absent. The repertoire consists of 2,500 to 3,500 clones, with approximately 90% occurring once and the leading ten covering more than 13%. This sequence joins TRBV28 and TRBJ1-5, with TRBD1 identical over 7 bases. The receptor's source is a young woman with rheumatoid arthritis. The sample taken for sequencing was CD8+ T cells sorted from blood. CDR3: CASSLGSVAGGGDSWPQHF. The CDR3 region has the DNA TGTGCCAGCAGTTTGGGATCGGTAGCAGGGGGTGGGGATTCATGGCCCCAGCATTTT.